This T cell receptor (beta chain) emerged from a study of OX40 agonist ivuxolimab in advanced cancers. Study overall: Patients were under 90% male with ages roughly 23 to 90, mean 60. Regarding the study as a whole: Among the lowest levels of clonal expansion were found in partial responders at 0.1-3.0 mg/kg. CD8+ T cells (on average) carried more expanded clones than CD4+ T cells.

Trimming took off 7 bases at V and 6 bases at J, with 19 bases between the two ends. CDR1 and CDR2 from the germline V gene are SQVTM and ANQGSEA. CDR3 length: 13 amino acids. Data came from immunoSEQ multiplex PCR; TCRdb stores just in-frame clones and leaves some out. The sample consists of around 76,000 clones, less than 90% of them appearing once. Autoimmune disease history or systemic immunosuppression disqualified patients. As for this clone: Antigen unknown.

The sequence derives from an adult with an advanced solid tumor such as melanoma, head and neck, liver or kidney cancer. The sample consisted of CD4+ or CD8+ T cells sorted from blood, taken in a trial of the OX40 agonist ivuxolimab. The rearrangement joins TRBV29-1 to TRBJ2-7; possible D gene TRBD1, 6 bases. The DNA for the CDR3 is TGCAGCGCCTCCCCGACAGGCCATCCCGAGCAGTACTTC. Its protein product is CSASPTGHPEQYF.